This T cell receptor (beta chain) comes out of a study of blood T cell repertoires in COVID-19. Study details: Some COVID-19 samples were acute and others convalescent; all came from the United States, Italy and Spain.

As handled by the study authors: Reference gene primer amplification gave nucleated cell count estimates. The method was immunoSEQ multiplex PCR; TCRdb's version includes in-frame clones alone and lacks a portion of them. V, J and clone size reflect that table, while D and trimming were determined from the DNA. This table holds approximately 110,000 clones, about 83% found once. The CDR3 spans 15 residues. Germline trimming cut 6 bases from V and 4 bases from J; bases unmatched to any gene: 7. In germline, CDR1 is SNHLY, CDR2 FYNNEI. This clone was detected a few times. This TCR was recovered from a human donor in a cohort sampled during active COVID-19. The chain employs TRBV2 and TRBJ2-2, with 8 bases aligning to TRBD1. The sample was peripheral blood. The CDR3 loop is CASRATGEATGELFF. The CDR3 DNA follows: TGTGCCAGCAGGGCGACAGGGGAGGCCACCGGGGAGCTGTTTTTT. Full variable domain (outside the CDR3, taken from reference TRBV2 and TRBJ2-2): EPEVTQTPSHQVTQMGQEVILRCVPISNHLYFYWYRQILGQKVEFLVSFYNNEISEKSEIFDDQFSVERPDGSNFTLKIRSTKLEDSAMYFCASRATGEATGELFFGEGSRLTVL.